One and the same sample provided the 26 T cell receptor beta chains below, sequenced in a study of blood T cell repertoires in COVID-19. The data were produced by immunoSEQ multiplex PCR, yet TCRdb's version contains in-frame clones alone and is incomplete. The sample comprises some 25,000 clones, 94% of which are singletons, and 4% to 4.5% rests with the top ten. The sample taken for sequencing was peripheral blood. The origin of the receptors is a woman aged 50 to 60 with active COVID-19.

The chain carries TRBV6-4 and TRBJ2-7; D uncertain. Germline V CDR1 and CDR2: MRHNA, SNTAGT. V lost 5 bases, J lost 2 bases, and 10 bases lay in between. The CDR3 extends over 13 amino acids. The CDR3 here is CASSPPRAYEQYV. CDR3 coding DNA: TGTGCCAGCAGTCCACCTAGAGCCTACGAGCAGTACGTC.

J is TRBJ1-2 and V is TRBV9, with a weak D call TRBD1 (5 bases). The CDR3 has 13 amino acids. V shed 0 bases and J shed 3 bases, with 6 bases lying between them. CDR1 is SGDLS and CDR2 is YYNGEE in the germline V gene. In nucleotides, the CDR3 is TGTGCCAGCAGCGTAGGGGGGGACTATGGCTACACCTTC. It translates to CASSVGGDYGYTF.

The DNA for the CDR3 is TGTGCCAGCAAAGGGACAGGGCCCGGCAATGAGCAGTTCTTC. Protein product: CASKGTGPGNEQFF. The gene calls are TRBV6-5 and TRBJ2-1, with 9 bases fitting TRBD1. Trimming cost V 7 bases and J 6 bases; bases outside gene matches: 7. Germline CDR1 and CDR2: MNHEY and SVGAGI. This CDR3 region has 14 residues.

This clone was detected once. The chain uses TRBV18 and TRBJ2-7; perhaps TRBD1 as D (6 bases). Trimming cost V 3 bases and J 3 bases, with 12 bases left between them. CDR1 is KGHSH and CDR2 is LQKENI in the germline V gene. The CDR3 extends over 14 amino acids. DNA for the CDR3: TGTGCCAGCTCACCGGGTGGGACAAGCTACGAGCAGTACTTC. Protein: CASSPGGTSYEQYF.

This clone was seen a single time. The rearrangement joins TRBV24-1 to TRBJ2-7; possibly TRBD2 for D (7 bases). This CDR3 comprises 13 residues. Trimming removed 8 bases at V and 3 bases at J, with 13 bases between. Germline lookup yields CDR1 KGHDR and CDR2 SFDVKD. DNA of the CDR3: TGTGCCACCATAGGGGGGAGGGACTACGAGCAGTACGTC. This translates into CATIGGRDYEQYV.

The chain combines TRBV14 with TRBJ2-1, with 14 bases that match TRBD2. With V trimmed by 4 bases and J by 0 bases, 8 bases remained unmatched. The V gene's germline CDR1 is SGHDN and CDR2 FVKESK. The CDR3 contains 19 residues. The CDR3 sequence: CASSPPGLAGAFSYNEQFF. The CDR3 DNA follows: TGTGCCAGCAGCCCACCGGGACTAGCGGGGGCCTTCTCCTACAATGAGCAGTTCTTC. Complete variable domain (other parts from reference TRBV14 and TRBJ2-1): EAGVTQFPSHSVIEKGQTVTLRCDPISGHDNLYWYRRVMGKEIKFLLHFVKESKQDESGMPNNRFLAERTGGTYSTLKVQPAELEDSGVYFCASSPPGLAGAFSYNEQFFGPGTRLTVL.

V gene TRBV10-3 combines with J gene TRBJ1-1; 10 bases fit TRBD1. CDR1 is ENHRY, CDR2 SYGVKD, per germline. The CDR3 length is 14 residues. V shed 4 bases, J shed 4 bases, and the junction held 3 bases outside the gene matches. The CDR3 loop reads CAISVGDRGTEAFF. As DNA, the CDR3 is TGTGCCATCAGTGTCGGGGACAGGGGCACTGAAGCTTTCTTT.

The rearrangement links TRBV28 to TRBJ1-1; D may be TRBD1 (5 bases). The CDR3 contains 12 residues. Germline lookup yields CDR1 MDHEN and CDR2 SYDVKM. The ends were cut back, 5 bases at V and 6 bases at J, with 10 bases in the middle. CDR3 DNA: TGTGCCAGCAGTAACCAGGGTTCTGAAGCTTTCTTT. It codes for CASSNQGSEAFF.

The V and J genes are TRBV7-9 and TRBJ2-6; 11 nucleotides line up with TRBD1. The CDR3 is made up of 18 amino acids. J gave up 3 bases and V 2 bases, and 6 bases lay outside the gene matches. Per the germline V gene, CDR1 is SEHNR and CDR2 is FQNEAQ (reference sequence). The CDR3 DNA is TGTGCCAGCAGCTTACGAGGGACAGGGGGAGGTGGGGCCAACGTCCTGACTTTC. Amino acid sequence: CASSLRGTGGGGANVLTF.

The rearrangement links TRBV19 to TRBJ2-2; 10 nucleotides line up with TRBD1. Germline V gives CDR1 LNHDA, CDR2 SQIVND (reference sequence). The CDR3 contains 14 residues. The ends lost 6 bases at V and 5 bases at J; junction bases unmatched: 3. CDR3 DNA sequence: TGTGCCAGTAGGGGGACAGGGGCGACCGGGGAGCTGTTTTTT. The encoded protein is CASRGTGATGELFF.

The chain carries TRBV19 and TRBJ1-1, with D possibly being TRBD1 (6 bases). Between the trimmed V and J ends, which lost 6 bases and 7 bases, there was a span of 24 bases. The length of the CDR3 is 16 residues. CDR1 and CDR2 from the germline V gene are LNHDA and SQIVND (reference sequence). The CDR3 loop reads CASRSASADRNYEAFF. The CDR3 DNA follows: TGTGCCAGTAGGTCGGCCTCGGCGGACAGAAACTATGAAGCTTTCTTT.

This clone came up once. This chain links TRBV19 with TRBJ1-5; D perhaps matches TRBD1 (6 bases). Germline V gene sequence: CDR1 LNHDA, CDR2 SQIVND (reference sequence). The length of the CDR3 is 15 residues. The V end lost 4 bases, the J end lost 6 bases, and 16 bases lay between the germline ends. The CDR3 reads CASSTRTGRGQPQHF. The CDR3, as DNA: TGTGCCAGTAGTACTCGAACAGGGAGGGGTCAGCCCCAGCATTTT.

The rearrangement links TRBV19 to TRBJ1-3; 7 bases are a match to TRBD1. CDR3 length: 14 residues. Germline lookup yields CDR1 LNHDA and CDR2 SQIVND (reference sequence). Trimming removed 5 bases from V and 4 bases from J; junction bases left unmatched: 5. Here the CDR3 reads CASSGRGSGNTIYF. DNA of the CDR3: TGTGCCAGTAGTGGCAGGGGGTCAGGAAACACCATATATTTT.

The V and J genes are TRBV19 and TRBJ2-1; D gene ambiguous. This CDR3 contains 17 residues. Deletions cut 5 bases from V and 0 bases from J, with 17 bases between. From germline, CDR1 is LNHDA and CDR2 SQIVND (reference sequence). CDR3 coding DNA: TGTGCCAGTAGTTCTCTGAGTATTTCAAGCTCCTACAATGAGCAGTTCTTC. Amino acid sequence: CASSSLSISSSYNEQFF. The whole variable domain, filled in from reference TRBV19 and TRBJ2-1, reads DGGITQSPKYLFRKEGQNVTLSCEQNLNHDAMYWYRQDPGQGLRLIYYSQIVNDFQKGDIAEGYSVSREKKESFPLTVTSAQKNPTAFYLCASSSLSISSSYNEQFFGPGTRLTVL.

CDR3 DNA sequence: TGTGCCATCAGTGACTACGAGACAGGGAACTATGGCTACACCTTC. Its translation is CAISDYETGNYGYTF. The chain uses TRBV10-3 and TRBJ1-2, with 7 bases identical to TRBD1. Germline trimming cut 3 bases from V and 2 bases from J; bases unmatched to any gene: 6. Germline lookup yields CDR1 ENHRY and CDR2 SYGVKD. The CDR3 spans 15 residues.

The rearrangement joins TRBV7-9 to TRBJ2-5; TRBD1 matches at 7 bases. After removal of 0 bases from V and 2 bases from J, the junction contained 6 bases not matched to a gene. This CDR3 comprises 16 residues. CDR1 is SEHNR, CDR2 FQNEAQ, per germline (reference sequence). The CDR3 sequence: CASSLAPGQSQETQYF. CDR3 nucleotides: TGTGCCAGCAGCTTAGCTCCGGGACAGTCACAAGAGACCCAGTACTTC. Complete variable domain (other parts from reference TRBV7-9 and TRBJ2-5): DTGVSQNPRHKITKRGQNVTFRCDPISEHNRLYWYRQTLGQGPEFLTYFQNEAQLEKSRLLSDRFSAERPKGSFSTLEIQRTEQGDSAMYLCASSLAPGQSQETQYFGPGTRLLVL.

This clone is a singleton in its sample. V usage is TRBV5-1 and J usage is TRBJ2-4, with D perhaps TRBD2 (5 bases). Germline CDR1 and CDR2: SGHRS and YFSETQ. V lost 0 bases to trimming and J lost 10 bases, with 11 bases between them. CDR3 length equals 13 residues. CDR3 nucleotides: TGCGCCAGCAGCTTGGTAACCCGGGGAATTCAGTACTTC. Residues: CASSLVTRGIQYF.

The chain recombines TRBV24-1 with TRBJ2-5; a possible D gene is TRBD2 (6 bases). Trimming stripped 3 bases from V and 2 bases from J, with 15 bases between. From germline, CDR1 is KGHDR and CDR2 SFDVKD. The CDR3 is 16 residues long. CDR3 sequence reads: CATSDPDGSGQETQYF. CDR3 nucleotide sequence: TGTGCCACCAGTGATCCCGACGGTAGCGGACAAGAGACCCAGTACTTC.

The rearrangement links TRBV7-3 to TRBJ2-3; tentative D call: TRBD2 (5 bases). V shed 5 bases and J shed 1 base, with 10 bases lying between them. The CDR3 is 14 residues long. Germline CDR1 reads SGHTA; CDR2 reads FQGTGA. CDR3: CASSPLRGTDTQYF. The CDR3 coding sequence is TGTGCCAGCAGCCCCCTGCGGGGCACAGATACGCAGTATTTT.

The chain recombines TRBV7-9 with TRBJ2-5; D remains unclear. V was pared by 2 bases and J by 1 base, with 11 bases between. The CDR3 sequence is 15 residues long. The germline CDR1 and CDR2 sequences are SEHNR and FQNEAQ (reference sequence). The CDR3 loop is CASSLINNLQETQYF. The CDR3 DNA reads as TGTGCCAGCAGCTTAATCAACAACCTCCAAGAGACCCAGTACTTC. The variable domain in full, completed from reference TRBV7-9 and TRBJ2-5, reads DTGVSQNPRHKITKRGQNVTFRCDPISEHNRLYWYRQTLGQGPEFLTYFQNEAQLEKSRLLSDRFSAERPKGSFSTLEIQRTEQGDSAMYLCASSLINNLQETQYFGPGTRLLVL.

The chain has TRBV11-2 and TRBJ2-5; 9 bases are a match to TRBD1. Germline V lookup: CDR1 SGHAT, CDR2 FQNNGV. Trimming cost V 3 bases and J 4 bases; bases outside gene matches: 6. This CDR3 spans 15 amino acids. This CDR3 is CASSFGTGIGETQYF. In DNA, the CDR3 is TGTGCCAGCAGCTTCGGGACAGGGATTGGAGAGACCCAGTACTTC.

V gene TRBV7-2 combines with J gene TRBJ1-1; D is uncertain. V was shortened by 3 bases and J by 2 bases, with 7 bases between the two germline ends. Looked up from germline, CDR1 is SGHTA and CDR2 is FQGNSA. The CDR3 runs to 13 residues. In DNA, the CDR3 is TGTGCCAGCAGCTTTATATTAAACACTGAAGCTTTCTTT. Translated, it gives CASSFILNTEAFF.

The J gene is TRBJ2-1, the V gene TRBV18; 10 bases are a match to TRBD2. V shed 6 bases and J 8 bases; nucleotides not matched to a gene: 10. In germline, CDR1 is KGHSH, CDR2 LQKENI. There are 15 residues in the CDR3. CDR3 DNA: TGTGCCAGCTCCTCCCCTAGCGGGAGCAGATATGAGCAGTTCTTC. Translating gives CASSSPSGSRYEQFF.

The V call is TRBV9, the J call TRBJ1-2, with TRBD1 matching 8 bases. V gave up 3 bases and J gave up 0 bases; unmatched junction bases: 10. The V gene's germline CDR1 is SGDLS and CDR2 YYNGEE. The CDR3 sequence is 17 residues long. As DNA, the CDR3 is TGTGCCAGCAGCGCGACAGGGGCGAGAAAAACTAACTATGGCTACACCTTC. Its protein product is CASSATGARKTNYGYTF.

The V and J genes are TRBV19 and TRBJ1-4, with D hard to call. This CDR3 contains 16 residues. Trimming left V 6 bases short and J 0 bases short, with 14 bases between. The germline V gene encodes CDR1 LNHDA and CDR2 SQIVND (reference sequence). CDR3 coding DNA: TGTGCCAGTAGCCCCGGAGGGCTTACAACTAATGAAAAACTGTTTTTT. Encoded protein: CASSPGGLTTNEKLFF.

V is TRBV19 and J is TRBJ1-5; maybe TRBD1 (6 bases). V dropped 4 bases and J dropped 2 bases, with 18 bases sitting between them. The germline V gene encodes CDR1 LNHDA and CDR2 SQIVND (reference sequence). This CDR3 has 17 residues. The CDR3 spells CASSTPRGRGGNQPQHF. Written as DNA, the CDR3 is TGTGCCAGTAGTACACCCCGCGGCAGGGGTGGCAATCAGCCCCAGCATTTT.